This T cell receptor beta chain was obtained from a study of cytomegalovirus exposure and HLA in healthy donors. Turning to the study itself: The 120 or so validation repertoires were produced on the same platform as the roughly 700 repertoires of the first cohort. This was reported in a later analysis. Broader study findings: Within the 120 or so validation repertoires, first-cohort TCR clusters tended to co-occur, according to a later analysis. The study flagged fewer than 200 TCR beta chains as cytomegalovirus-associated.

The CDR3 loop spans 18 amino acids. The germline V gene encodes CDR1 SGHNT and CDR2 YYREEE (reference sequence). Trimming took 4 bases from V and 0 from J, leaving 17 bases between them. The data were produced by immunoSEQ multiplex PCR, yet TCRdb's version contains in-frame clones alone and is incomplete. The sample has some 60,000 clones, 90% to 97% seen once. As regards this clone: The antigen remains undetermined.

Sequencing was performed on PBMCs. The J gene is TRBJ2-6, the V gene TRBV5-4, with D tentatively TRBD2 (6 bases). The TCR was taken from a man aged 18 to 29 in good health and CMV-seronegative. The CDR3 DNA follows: TGTGCCAGCAGCGCGGGACGACGCGAGAGCTCTGGGGCCAACGTCCTGACTTTC. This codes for CASSAGRRESSGANVLTF.